This TCR beta chain was profiled in a study of blood T cell repertoires in COVID-19. The protocol was immunoSEQ multiplex PCR, while the TCRdb copy is restricted to in-frame clones and leaves out a portion. The sample includes 250,000 or so clones, 75% to 85% of them seen just once. The CDR3 length is 17 residues. CDR1 is SGHRS and CDR2 is YFSETQ in the germline V gene. Trimming cost V 0 bases and J 0 bases, with 15 bases left between them. Material: peripheral blood. The V and J genes are TRBV5-1 and TRBJ1-1, with D perhaps matching TRBD1 (5 bases). This clonotype was sampled from a woman in her 70s with acute or convalescent COVID-19. The CDR3 loop is CASSLAGGVLMNTEAFF. The CDR3 nucleotides are TGCGCCAGCAGCTTGGCCGGGGGGGTTTTGATGAACACTGAAGCTTTCTTT.